This T cell receptor (beta chain) came from a study of T cell changes during pregnancy in multiple sclerosis. Produced via immunoSEQ multiplex PCR; TCRdb's table is partial and in-frame only. The data show approximately 60,000 clones, over 85% seen once. Trimming at V came to 7 bases and at J to 7 bases, leaving 12 bases not matched to a gene. CDR3 size: 15 residues. CDR1 LGHNT and CDR2 FRNRAP come from the germline V gene. The TCR sequence derives from a female donor with multiple sclerosis, enrolled in a pregnancy study. The sequenced sample was CD4+ T cells from peripheral blood mononuclear cells, obtained before pregnancy. The chain has TRBV12-5 and TRBJ2-2; 7 bases are shared with TRBD1. CDR3 in amino acids: CASDEGRGLVGELFF. Written as DNA, the CDR3 is TGTGCTAGTGATGAGGGAAGGGGGCTGGTCGGGGAGCTGTTTTTT.